The 26 T cell receptor beta chains listed next were all sequenced from one sample in a study of vaccination effects on CD4 cells after COVID-19. Before sequencing, viral peptide pools were used by the ViraFEST assay to expand antigen-specific CD4+ T cells. The authors isolated CD4+ T cells after roughly eleven days of culture. Vaccinated recipients, who were negative for nucleocapsid antibodies, had no history of SARS-CoV-2 infection. Their recognized antigens are unknown. Produced via immunoSEQ multiplex PCR; TCRdb's table is partial and in-frame only. Counted here are 65,000 to 85,000 clones, about 80% occurring once; the ten biggest clones make up 12%. This specimen was CD4+ T cells from PBMCs cultured with SARS-CoV-2 spike peptides, taken before COVID-19 vaccination. The receptor source for this set is a human donor who received a COVID-19 vaccine.

This chain uses TRBV28 with TRBJ2-2; D is tentatively TRBD1 or TRBD2 (5 bases each). The germline V gene encodes CDR1 MDHEN and CDR2 SYDVKM. V was pared by 5 bases and J by 4 bases, with 11 bases between. The CDR3 is made up of 14 amino acids. This CDR3 reads CASSPEGSTGELFF. CDR3 in DNA: TGTGCCAGCAGTCCTGAGGGGAGCACCGGGGAGCTGTTTTTT.

The chain combines TRBV9 with TRBJ2-3, with 9 bases aligning to TRBD1. The CDR3 contains 14 residues. V was clipped by 3 bases and J by 4 bases; unmatched bases: 3. Germline CDR1 is SGDLS and CDR2 is YYNGEE. CDR3 protein: CASSATGGADTQYF. The CDR3 coding sequence is TGTGCCAGCAGCGCGACAGGGGGTGCAGATACGCAGTATTTT. The full variable domain, rest sourced from reference TRBV9 and TRBJ2-3, is DSGVTQTPKHLITATGQRVTLRCSPRSGDLSVYWYQQSLDQGLQFLIQYYNGEERAKGNILERFSAQQFPDLHSELNLSSLELGDSALYFCASSATGGADTQYFGPGTRLTVL.

This chain uses TRBV5-1 with TRBJ1-2, with a possible D match to TRBD1 (5 bases). The CDR3 is 12 residues long. CDR1 and CDR2 from the germline V gene are SGHRS and YFSETQ. The V and J ends lost 1 base and 6 bases respectively, with 7 bases between them. The CDR3 DNA is TGCGCCAGCAGCTTGCAGGGTAATGGCTACACCTTC. It translates to CASSLQGNGYTF.

This rearrangement joins TRBV11-1 to TRBJ2-7, with D perhaps TRBD1 (6 bases). From germline, CDR1 is SGHAT and CDR2 FQDESV (reference sequence). This CDR3 spans 12 amino acids. V was shortened by 5 bases and J by 5 bases, with 10 bases between the two germline ends. CDR3 sequence: CASSRRTDEQYV. The CDR3 nucleotides are TGTGCCAGCAGCCGCCGGACAGACGAGCAGTACGTC.

A single count supports this clone. The rearrangement joins TRBV2 to TRBJ2-7, with D possibly matching TRBD1 (5 bases). Germline V CDR1 and CDR2: SNHLY, FYNNEI. V dropped 5 bases and J dropped 2 bases, with 10 bases sitting between them. This CDR3 contains 13 residues. CDR3 sequence: CASSLGRAYEQYV. The CDR3 DNA sequence: TGTGCCAGCAGTTTAGGCAGGGCCTACGAGCAGTACGTC.

This chain connects TRBV4-1 to TRBJ1-4; 9 positions match TRBD1. With V trimmed by 1 base and J by 8 bases, 8 bases remained unmatched. From germline, CDR1 is MGHRA and CDR2 YSYEKL. The CDR3 is 16 residues long. CDR3 sequence: CASSQVTGTGSEKLFF. CDR3 DNA: TGCGCCAGCAGCCAAGTAACCGGGACAGGGAGCGAAAAACTGTTTTTT.

The V call is TRBV7-3, the J call TRBJ1-2; TRBD1 might be the D (5 bases). V lost 5 bases to trimming and J lost 4 bases, with 17 bases between them. This CDR3 is built from 15 residues. From germline, CDR1 is SGHTA and CDR2 FQGTGA. CDR3 region: CASSLTPGPAYGYTF. In nucleotides, the CDR3 is TGTGCCAGCAGCCTCACGCCGGGACCCGCCTATGGCTACACCTTC.

The CDR3 nucleotides are TGTGCCAGCAGCCGTTATCTGGGGGCAGGGGGCTACACCTTC. This encodes CASSRYLGAGGYTF. The genes are TRBV7-8 and TRBJ1-2, with a tentative D call TRBD1 (6 bases). Trimming shortened V by 5 bases and J by 8 bases, and 18 bases separated the two germline ends. The CDR3 covers 14 residues. The germline V gene encodes CDR1 SGHVS and CDR2 FQNEAQ.

This sequence joins TRBV5-3 and TRBJ1-5; 10 bases agree with TRBD1. TRBV5-3 is treated as an ORF (open reading frame) with a function not yet certain. The CDR3 is 18 residues long. V was pared by 3 bases and J by 0 bases, with 9 bases of the junction left unmatched. CDR3 protein: CARSSGTGASPSNQPQHF. The CDR3, as DNA: TGTGCCAGAAGCTCCGGGACAGGGGCCTCCCCTAGCAATCAGCCCCAGCATTTT.

This clone was observed once. The chain links TRBV5-6 to TRBJ1-4; 9 bases map to TRBD1. Unmatched junction bases numbered 7, after V lost 7 bases and J lost 6 bases. Germline lookup yields CDR1 SGHDT and CDR2 YYEEEE. The CDR3 sequence is 14 residues long. The CDR3 loop reads CASLTTGGDEKLFF. CDR3 nucleotide sequence: TGTGCCAGCCTCACGACAGGGGGAGATGAAAAACTGTTTTTT.

This chain uses TRBV28 with TRBJ2-7; D tentatively fits TRBD1 or TRBD2 (5 bases each). The CDR3 has 13 residues. V was clipped by 4 bases and J by 7 bases, with 14 bases between them. Germline CDR1 is MDHEN and CDR2 is SYDVKM. The CDR3 bases are TGTGCCAGCAGTTCAGGGACCTTTGAAGAGCAGTACGTC. Translated, it gives CASSSGTFEEQYV.

V is TRBV5-1 and J is TRBJ1-4; 8 positions match TRBD1. With 4 bases clipped from V and 3 bases from J, the junction kept 5 bases outside the gene matches. Germline CDR1 is SGHRS and CDR2 is YFSETQ. The CDR3 is 15 amino acids. CDR3 amino acids: CASSLRQGSNEKLFF. In DNA form, the CDR3 reads TGCGCCAGCAGCCTACGACAGGGGTCTAATGAAAAACTGTTTTTT.

The rearrangement joins TRBV5-6 to TRBJ2-6, with 8 bases identical to TRBD1. Trimming at V came to 4 bases and at J to 0 bases, leaving 12 bases not matched to a gene. This CDR3 is built from 19 residues. Germline CDR1 is SGHDT and CDR2 is YYEEEE. CDR3 nucleotides: TGTGCCAGCAGCATCAGGAAGGACAGGGTGACCTCTGGGGCCAACGTCCTGACTTTC. Residues: CASSIRKDRVTSGANVLTF.

The rearrangement links TRBV5-4 to TRBJ1-2; 9 bases map to TRBD1. From germline, CDR1 is SGHNT and CDR2 YYREEE (reference sequence). The CDR3 covers 14 residues. J lost 10 bases, V lost 5 bases, and 12 bases had no gene match. The CDR3 protein is CASRPDRGWDSYTF. CDR3 bases: TGTGCCAGCAGACCCGACAGGGGGTGGGATTCCTACACCTTC.

The V gene is TRBV27, the J gene TRBJ2-7; D call uncertain. This CDR3 region has 11 residues. V lost 5 bases, J lost 3 bases, and 5 bases lay in between. Germline V CDR1 and CDR2: MNHEY, SMNVEV (reference sequence). The CDR3 nucleotides read TGTGCCAGCAGTCATTACTACGAGCAGTACGTC. It translates to CASSHYYEQYV.

The chain uses TRBV10-3 and TRBJ2-1, with D perhaps given as TRBD1 or TRBD2 (6 bases each). The CDR3 spans 15 residues. Germline V gene sequence: CDR1 ENHRY, CDR2 SYGVKD. V was pared by 6 bases and J by 6 bases, with 18 bases between. The CDR3 DNA sequence: TGTGCCATCAGCTCCCAGGGGACTGGCCTCAATGAGCAGTTCTTC. The encoded protein is CAISSQGTGLNEQFF.

The rearrangement uses TRBV5-1 and TRBJ2-5; the D gene is possibly TRBD1 (6 bases). CDR1 SGHRS and CDR2 YFSETQ come from the germline V gene. V was shortened by 6 bases and J by 5 bases, with 20 bases between the two germline ends. The CDR3 covers 15 residues. CDR3 loop: CASTRLRGHAETQYF. CDR3 in DNA: TGCGCCAGCACCCGTCTCAGGGGTCATGCGGAGACCCAGTACTTC.

The gene calls are TRBV5-6 and TRBJ2-3; D is undetermined. Per germline, CDR1 SGHDT and CDR2 YYEEEE. There are 15 residues in the CDR3. Trimming left V 0 bases short and J 0 bases short, with 8 bases between. The CDR3 here is CASSLGPSSTDTQYF. CDR3 DNA: TGTGCCAGCAGCTTGGGGCCATCGAGCACAGATACGCAGTATTTT.

V gene TRBV19 combines with J gene TRBJ1-6; D is ambiguous. The length of the CDR3 is 15 residues. Looked up from germline, CDR1 is LNHDA and CDR2 is SQIVND (reference sequence). V was clipped by 3 bases and J by 8 bases, with 14 bases between them. CDR3: CASSILDSFDSPLHF. The CDR3 coding sequence is TGTGCCAGTAGTATTTTAGACTCGTTCGATTCACCCCTCCACTTT.

The chain is built from TRBV29-1 and TRBJ1-1, with TRBD1 as a possible D gene (6 bases). The CDR3 contains 14 residues. Trimming cost V 7 bases and J 1 base, with 16 bases left between them. CDR1 is SQVTM and CDR2 is ANQGSEA in the germline V gene. CDR3 DNA sequence: TGCAGCGCTGTGGGGGCTACGAGGAACACTGAAGCTTTCTTT. Translating it yields CSAVGATRNTEAFF.

The chain joins TRBV19 to TRBJ1-5; D may be TRBD1 (6 bases). In germline, CDR1 is LNHDA, CDR2 SQIVND (reference sequence). V shed 8 bases and J shed 1 base, with 18 bases lying between them. CDR3 length: 16 residues. The chain's CDR3 is CASSYRGGGSNQPQHF. The CDR3 DNA follows: TGTGCCAGTTCATATCGAGGGGGGGGGAGCAATCAGCCCCAGCATTTT.

The chain carries TRBV2 and TRBJ2-1; maybe TRBD1 (6 bases). Looked up from germline, CDR1 is SNHLY and CDR2 is FYNNEI. Trimming took 2 bases from V and 2 from J, leaving 13 bases between them. The CDR3 loop spans 16 amino acids. Here the CDR3 reads CASSENRAVPYNEQFF. The CDR3 DNA sequence: TGTGCCAGCAGTGAAAACAGGGCGGTCCCCTACAATGAGCAGTTCTTC.

The gene calls are TRBV29-1 and TRBJ2-3; D is possibly TRBD1 (6 bases). V was shortened by 1 base and J by 14 bases, with 19 bases between the two germline ends. The CDR3 is 13 residues long. Germline V CDR1 and CDR2: SQVTM, ANQGSEA. CDR3 sequence: CSVEVQTGSLSYF. Written as DNA, the CDR3 is TGCAGCGTTGAAGTCCAAACAGGGTCCCTTTCGTATTTT.

The V call is TRBV5-1, the J call TRBJ1-4; 8 bases line up with TRBD1. The CDR3 is 15 amino acids. CDR1 and CDR2 (germline): SGHRS, YFSETQ. After removal of 0 bases from V and 8 bases from J, the junction contained 6 bases not matched to a gene. CDR3 coding DNA: TGCGCCAGCAGCTTGGGGACAGGGCTTGGGGAAAAACTGTTTTTT. This sequence encodes CASSLGTGLGEKLFF.

This sequence joins TRBV19 and TRBJ2-3; the D gene is possibly TRBD2 (6 bases). V was shortened by 8 bases and J by 6 bases, with 15 bases between the two germline ends. CDR1 and CDR2 from the germline V gene are LNHDA and SQIVND (reference sequence). The CDR3 spans 13 residues. The CDR3 region is CASSGTEVDTQYF. The CDR3 region has the DNA TGTGCCAGTTCCGGGACTGAGGTTGATACGCAGTATTTT.

The chain couples TRBV12-3 or TRBV12-4 to TRBJ2-5, with no clear D. The V end was cut by 3 bases, the J end by 5 bases, with 4 bases between. The CDR3 sequence is 11 residues long. CDR3 DNA: TGTGCCAGCAGTTTCTCGGAGACCCAGTACTTC. Amino acids: CASSFSETQYF.